This T cell receptor beta chain was sequenced in a study of blood T cell repertoires in COVID-19. Study summary: Sites in the United States, Italy and Spain provided acute and convalescent COVID-19 samples. T cells, B-cell-depleted T cells, or PBMCs supplied cDNA or gDNA.

This CDR3 has 12 amino acids. The V gene lost 3 bases and the J gene lost 3 bases, with 6 bases spanning the gap. In germline, CDR1 is GTSNPN, CDR2 SVGIG (reference sequence). Patients at the Seattle site were enrolled during active infection and followed longitudinally. Per the original methods: For nucleated cells, counts were estimated from reference gene primer amplification. This table comes from immunoSEQ multiplex PCR, and its TCRdb copy is limited to in-frame clones, with some not included. V and J calls and clone size are as listed in that table; D and trimming were resolved from the DNA. The sample lists roughly 200,000 clones, about 83% seen once, with 0.95% to 1.5% in the top ten.

The specimen was peripheral blood. The V call is TRBV30, the J call TRBJ1-5, with no clear D. This TCR derives from a woman in her thirties with COVID-19, enrolled during active disease. The CDR3 DNA follows: TGTGCCTGGAGCGGAGACAATCAGCCCCAGCATTTT. Amino acid sequence: CAWSGDNQPQHF. Full variable domain (missing parts from reference TRBV30 and TRBJ1-5): SQTIHQWPATLVQPVGSPLSLECTVEGTSNPNLYWYRQAAGRGLQLLFYSVGIGQISSEVPQNLSASRPQDRQFILSSKKLLLSDSGFYLCAWSGDNQPQHFGDGTRLSIL.